The 26 T cell receptor beta chains below come from one sample, sequenced in a study of long-term antiretroviral therapy in people with HIV. It was version v3.0 of the immunoSEQ assay that was run at survey level. Assay used: immunoSEQ multiplex PCR; TCRdb lists only in-frame clones, some missing. The table has roughly 20,000 clones, roughly 85% seen once. The sample here was unsorted PBMCs, taken 4.1 years after starting antiretroviral therapy. These receptors were collected from a woman in her 40s with HIV.

This rearrangement joins TRBV7-2 to TRBJ2-1; D is ambiguous. V was trimmed by 1 base and J by 10 bases, leaving 8 bases between them. The CDR3 is 12 amino acids. Germline CDR1 reads SGHTA; CDR2 reads FQGNSA. The CDR3 nucleotides read TGTGCCAGCAGCTTAGATGTGGGAGAGCAGTTCTTC. Translation gives CASSLDVGEQFF.

The V call is TRBV30, the J call TRBJ1-3; 9 bases agree with TRBD1. CDR1 GTSNPN and CDR2 SVGIG come from the germline V gene (reference sequence). CDR3 size: 18 residues. Unmatched junction bases numbered 16, after V lost 4 bases and J lost 3 bases. The CDR3 nucleotides read TGTGCCTGGAACCCCAGGGCTGAGATGGACAGGGGTGGAAACACCATATATTTT. As protein: CAWNPRAEMDRGGNTIYF. Together with reference TRBV30 and TRBJ1-3, the CDR3 gives the full variable domain: SQTIHQWPATLVQPVGSPLSLECTVEGTSNPNLYWYRQAAGRGLQLLFYSVGIGQISSEVPQNLSASRPQDRQFILSSKKLLLSDSGFYLCAWNPRAEMDRGGNTIYFGEGSWLTVV.

The chain recombines TRBV9 with TRBJ2-1; 9 bases fit TRBD1. In germline, CDR1 is SGDLS, CDR2 YYNGEE. The ends lost 0 bases at V and 8 bases at J; junction bases unmatched: 0. This CDR3 has 13 amino acids. As DNA, the CDR3 is TGTGCCAGCAGCGTAGGGACAGGGGATGAGCAGTTCTTC. Translated: CASSVGTGDEQFF.

V usage is TRBV27 and J usage is TRBJ2-1; TRBD2 matches 9 bases. V trimming: 2 bases; J trimming: 4 bases; junction bases outside the gene matches: 3. The CDR3 is 15 residues long. CDR1 and CDR2 from the germline V gene are MNHEY and SMNVEV (reference sequence). The chain's CDR3 is CASSLGGRVYNEQFF. As DNA, the CDR3 is TGTGCCAGCAGTTTAGGCGGGAGGGTGTACAATGAGCAGTTCTTC.

A single count supports this clone. This sequence joins TRBV6-1 and TRBJ1-1, with D maybe TRBD1 (5 bases). Germline loops: CDR1 MNHNS, CDR2 SASEGT. This CDR3 is built from 15 residues. Trimming stripped 3 bases from V and 1 base from J, with 12 bases between. The CDR3 DNA follows: TGTGCCAGCAGTGATCCGGGGCGACGGAACACTGAAGCTTTCTTT. Protein: CASSDPGRRNTEAFF.

The V gene is TRBV5-4, the J gene TRBJ2-7, with 7 bases aligning to TRBD1. CDR1 and CDR2 from the germline V gene are SGHNT and YYREEE (reference sequence). CDR3 length: 15 residues. The V and J ends lost 2 bases and 4 bases, in that order; junction bases with no gene match: 9. CDR3 sequence (DNA): TGTGCCAGCAGCTTAAATCCGGGACAGATTTACGAGCAGTACTTC. Amino acids: CASSLNPGQIYEQYF.

This chain links TRBV14 with TRBJ1-1; D remains unclear. V was shortened by 1 base and J by 4 bases, with 10 bases between the two germline ends. This CDR3 comprises 14 residues. Germline loops: CDR1 SGHDN, CDR2 FVKESK. The CDR3 DNA sequence: TGTGCCAGCAGCCAAGCTATGCGGGCCACTGAAGCTTTCTTT. Translated, it gives CASSQAMRATEAFF.

This chain connects TRBV6-1 to TRBJ1-1; weak D call: TRBD1 (5 bases). The V gene lost 6 bases and the J gene lost 0 bases, with 14 bases spanning the gap. The germline V gene has CDR1 MNHNS and CDR2 SASEGT. The CDR3 has 15 residues. The CDR3 loop is CASRPGLQLNTEAFF. In nucleotides, the CDR3 is TGTGCCAGCAGACCGGGACTCCAACTGAACACTGAAGCTTTCTTT.

The rearrangement uses TRBV10-1 and TRBJ2-3; 12 bases fit TRBD2. The germline V gene encodes CDR1 WNHNN and CDR2 SYGVQD (reference sequence). CDR3 length: 16 amino acids. Germline trimming cut 4 bases from V and 3 bases from J; bases unmatched to any gene: 5. CDR3 bases: TGCGCCAGCAGTGCGACTAGCGGGAGTGGAACAGATACGCAGTATTTT. It is translated as CASSATSGSGTDTQYF.

This chain connects TRBV11-2 to TRBJ2-3; D might be TRBD2 (6 bases). V was cut by 2 bases and J by 2 bases, with 14 bases left in between. This CDR3 contains 16 residues. Germline assignment: CDR1 SGHAT and CDR2 FQNNGV. The CDR3 DNA is TGTGCCAGCAGCTTACTAGGGGACTCGACCACAGATACGCAGTATTTT. This encodes CASSLLGDSTTDTQYF.

This clone was observed a handful of times. The chain has TRBV5-4 and TRBJ1-2, with TRBD1 identical over 9 bases. V dropped 2 bases and J dropped 4; count of bases not matched to a gene: 3. From germline, CDR1 is SGHNT and CDR2 YYREEE (reference sequence). This CDR3 is 14 amino acids long. The CDR3: CASSFTGGVYGYTF. In nucleotides, the CDR3 is TGTGCCAGCAGCTTCACAGGGGGCGTCTATGGCTACACCTTC.

This rearrangement joins TRBV15 to TRBJ2-3; no clear D gene. The germline V and J ends were trimmed by 6 bases and 2 bases, with 6 bases remaining between them. This CDR3 is 12 amino acids long. The germline V gene has CDR1 LNHNV and CDR2 YYDKDF (reference sequence). The DNA for the CDR3 is TGTGCCACCAGGTTGAACACAGATACGCAGTATTTT. Its protein product is CATRLNTDTQYF.

Only a few counts were recorded for this clone. The chain employs TRBV7-2 and TRBJ1-1, with D perhaps matching TRBD1 (6 bases). CDR1 is SGHTA and CDR2 is FQGNSA in the germline V gene. Trimming took off 3 bases at V and 1 base at J, with 6 bases between the two ends. The length of the CDR3 is 13 residues. In DNA, the CDR3 is TGTGCCAGCAGCTTGGACAGGAACACTGAAGCTTTCTTT. Translating it yields CASSLDRNTEAFF.

This clone has just a few counts. This chain uses TRBV2 with TRBJ1-2; D not resolved. V lost 7 bases and J 4 bases, leaving 10 bases between the germline ends. Looked up from germline, CDR1 is SNHLY and CDR2 is FYNNEI. The CDR3 runs 12 residues. CDR3 nucleotides: TGTGCCAGCACATCGGGCCTCTATGGCTACACCTTC. This encodes CASTSGLYGYTF. The full variable domain, completed using reference TRBV2 and TRBJ1-2, is EPEVTQTPSHQVTQMGQEVILRCVPISNHLYFYWYRQILGQKVEFLVSFYNNEISEKSEIFDDQFSVERPDGSNFTLKIRSTKLEDSAMYFCASTSGLYGYTFGSGTRLTVV.

V gene TRBV30 combines with J gene TRBJ1-4; D unresolved. The CDR3 totals 14 residues. Trimming pared 3 bases from V and 7 bases from J, leaving 15 bases between. Germline CDR1 reads GTSNPN; CDR2 reads SVGIG (reference sequence). This chain's CDR3 is CAWRIASIAEKLFF. CDR3 in DNA: TGTGCCTGGAGGATCGCGTCAATTGCTGAAAAACTGTTTTTT.

The chain recombines TRBV7-9 with TRBJ1-4; D possibly corresponds to TRBD1 (5 bases). The CDR3 is 16 amino acids. V gave up 5 bases and J gave up 0 bases, with 13 bases separating them. Germline CDR1 SEHNR, CDR2 FQNEAQ (reference sequence). CDR3 amino acids: CASSQRQIATNEKLFF. As DNA, the CDR3 is TGTGCCAGCAGCCAACGACAGATAGCAACTAATGAAAAACTGTTTTTT.

The J gene is TRBJ2-2, the V gene TRBV7-9; D perhaps matches TRBD2 (6 bases). The V gene lost 1 base and the J gene lost 6 bases, with 9 bases spanning the gap. Germline CDR1 SEHNR, CDR2 FQNEAQ (reference sequence). The CDR3 is 14 amino acids. CDR3 sequence reads: CASSLGGISGELFF. In DNA, the CDR3 is TGTGCCAGCAGCTTAGGCGGGATCTCCGGGGAGCTGTTTTTT.

The rearrangement joins TRBV5-6 to TRBJ2-7; D unresolved. CDR3 length: 12 residues. Trimming shortened V by 0 bases and J by 1 base, and 2 bases separated the two germline ends. Germline-derived CDR1 and CDR2 are SGHDT and YYEEEE. The CDR3: CASSLVSYEQYF. DNA of the CDR3: TGTGCCAGCAGCTTGGTTTCCTACGAGCAGTACTTC.

The rearrangement uses TRBV29-1 and TRBJ2-7; D is possibly TRBD1 (5 bases). This CDR3 spans 14 amino acids. Trimming cost V 1 base and J 3 bases, with 13 bases left between them. The germline V gene encodes CDR1 SQVTM and CDR2 ANQGSEA. The CDR3 reads CSVEAWQGGYEQYF. The CDR3 nucleotides are TGCAGCGTTGAAGCGTGGCAGGGTGGCTACGAGCAGTACTTC.

The chain recombines TRBV19 with TRBJ2-1, with D unclear. The CDR3 is 15 amino acids. Germline CDR1 reads LNHDA; CDR2 reads SQIVND (reference sequence). The germline V and J ends were trimmed by 5 bases and 2 bases, with 13 bases remaining between them. This CDR3 reads CASSQSWGTYNEQFF. In nucleotides, the CDR3 is TGTGCCAGTAGTCAGTCGTGGGGAACCTACAATGAGCAGTTCTTC.

The rearrangement joins TRBV6-6 to TRBJ1-6; D is perhaps TRBD1 (5 bases). The germline V gene encodes CDR1 MNHNY and CDR2 SVGAGI (reference sequence). The V and J ends lost 6 bases and 10 bases respectively, with 22 bases between them. The CDR3 has 16 residues. The CDR3 loop reads CASSQTVGQIDSPLHF. The CDR3 DNA follows: TGTGCCAGCAGCCAAACCGTCGGACAAATTGACTCACCCCTCCACTTT.

The J gene is TRBJ1-4, the V gene TRBV25-1, with TRBD1 identical over 10 bases. This CDR3 comprises 15 residues. J lost 7 bases, V lost 3 bases, and 5 bases had no gene match. CDR1 and CDR2 from the germline V gene are MGHDK and SYGVNS. The CDR3 reads CASSDLRDRGEKLFF. CDR3 DNA: TGTGCCAGCAGTGACCTCCGGGACAGGGGTGAAAAACTGTTTTTT.

The chain carries TRBV5-4 and TRBJ2-5; 9 nucleotides align to TRBD2. The length of the CDR3 is 15 residues. J gave up 5 bases and V 0 bases, and 5 bases lay outside the gene matches. Germline V gives CDR1 SGHNT, CDR2 YYREEE (reference sequence). The DNA of the CDR3 is TGTGCCAGCAGCTTGGCCGGGCTAGCGGGGGAGACCCAGTACTTC. Its protein product is CASSLAGLAGETQYF. Based on the CDR3 plus reference TRBV5-4 and TRBJ2-5, the full variable domain is ETGVTQSPTHLIKTRGQQVTLRCSSQSGHNTVSWYQQALGQGPQFIFQYYREEENGRGNFPPRFSGLQFPNYSSELNVNALELDDSALYLCASSLAGLAGETQYFGPGTRLLVL.

This rearrangement joins TRBV7-9 to TRBJ2-7; D remains unclear. CDR3 length: 14 amino acids. Trimming left V 3 bases short and J 3 bases short, with 12 bases between. CDR1 is SEHNR and CDR2 is FQNEAQ in the germline V gene (reference sequence). The CDR3 loop reads CASSFPDKDYEQYF. The CDR3 nucleotides are TGTGCCAGCAGCTTTCCAGACAAGGACTACGAGCAGTACTTC.

The chain uses TRBV30 and TRBJ1-5; 8 positions agree with TRBD1. The junction had 4 bases not matched to a gene; V was cut back by 3 bases and J by 6 bases. The CDR3 extends over 13 amino acids. The germline V gene encodes CDR1 GTSNPN and CDR2 SVGIG (reference sequence). The CDR3 spells CAWSGQGIQPQHF. The DNA for the CDR3 is TGTGCCTGGAGCGGACAGGGAATTCAGCCCCAGCATTTT.

This clone showed up just a few times. This chain uses TRBV7-9 with TRBJ1-2, with D unclear. Germline V lookup: CDR1 SEHNR, CDR2 FQNEAQ (reference sequence). The V and J ends lost 3 bases and 6 bases respectively, with 14 bases between them. The CDR3 covers 14 residues. The CDR3 here is CASSLQGPLDGYTF. The CDR3 DNA reads as TGTGCCAGCAGCTTGCAAGGGCCCCTCGATGGCTACACCTTC.